This T cell receptor beta chain came from a study of T cells in women clearing cervical HPV infection. Method: immunoSEQ multiplex PCR; TCRdb's copy keeps in-frame clones and lacks some. The sample has more than 15,000 clones. With respect to this clone: The read stops 3 residues short of the end of the CDR3; the missing end is completed from the germline J gene.

CDR1 and CDR2 (germline): SQVTM, ANQGSEA. The CDR3 is 13 amino acids. Trimming removed 1 base from V and 7 bases from J, with 13 bases in between. The origin of this receptor is a woman between 18 and 69 years old with a cervical HPV16 infection that either progressed to CIN3+ or cleared (not recorded which). The chain couples TRBV29-1 to TRBJ1-1; D is perhaps TRBD1 (5 bases). The sequenced sample was blood buffy coat. The CDR3 sequence is CSVEVRAGGEAFF. CDR3 bases read: TGCAGCGTTGAAGTCAGGGCTGGCGGTGAA.